This TCR beta chain was captured in a study of blood T cells in healthy people across ages. Notes on the study in general: Greater diversity and more naive CD4+ cells were seen in long-lived donors than in aged donors.

Next came a second PCR, run for roughly 6 to 11 cycles, which used a sample-barcoded 5' primer along with a J-beta primer mix. TCRdb used MiXCR to reprocess the 5' RACE reads, holding one entry per CDR3 protein. Counted here are about 560,000 distinct CDR3 sequences, roughly a quarter occurring once; the ten biggest clones make up 3% to 4.5%. Only a few counts were recorded for this clonotype. What it binds is not known. The data also belong to a second study, concerning T cells of mothers and their children. From that study: Each child contributed around 3 million TCR beta CDR3 reads, while each mother contributed over 9.5 million. When mothers and children were related, their normalized repertoire overlap, which was always slightly higher, did not differ significantly from that of unrelated pairs.

This clonotype originated in a boy between 2 and 10 years old in good health. Input material: blood.

The CDR3 nucleotides are TGTGCCAGCAACCTCCAGGGCGAGAGGGATACGCAGTATTTT. It yields the protein CASNLQGERDTQYF. The V and J genes are TRBV2 and TRBJ2-3; TRBD1 might be the D (5 bases). The CDR3 totals 14 residues. Germline loops: CDR1 SNHLY, CDR2 FYNNEI. V shed 7 bases and J shed 6 bases, with 17 bases lying between them. Full variable domain (rest looked up from reference TRBV2 and TRBJ2-3): EPEVTQTPSHQVTQMGQEVILRCVPISNHLYFYWYRQILGQKVEFLVSFYNNEISEKSEIFDDQFSVERPDGSNFTLKIRSTKLEDSAMYFCASNLQGERDTQYFGPGTRLTVL.